This T cell receptor (beta chain) was captured in a study of blood T cell repertoires in COVID-19. Study context: Samples came from the United States, Italy and Spain, spanning acute and convalescent COVID-19.

This CDR3 comprises 18 residues. V was trimmed by 4 bases and J by 1 base, leaving 19 bases between them. CDR1 and CDR2 (germline): MGHRA, YSYEKL. Assay: immunoSEQ multiplex PCR; the TCRdb copy retains only in-frame clones and omits some. Here the sample spans about 250,000 clones, about 80% being singletons. This clonotype originated in a woman older than 75 with active or convalescent COVID-19. Sequenced: peripheral blood. The V call is TRBV4-1, the J call TRBJ2-2; the D gene is possibly TRBD2 (6 bases). The chain's CDR3 is CASSLGPPSVQNTGELFF. Here the CDR3 DNA reads TGCGCCAGCAGCCTTGGACCCCCTAGCGTACAGAACACCGGGGAGCTGTTTTTT.